The rows below give T cell receptor beta chains drawn from one sample of a study of blood T cell repertoires in COVID-19. TCRdb's copy holds only in-frame clones and misses some; the assay was immunoSEQ multiplex PCR. The sample yields about 190,000 clones, approximately 78% seen once. The sample was PBMCs or T cells enriched from blood (not recorded which). The receptor set was obtained from a woman in her forties or fifties who had recovered from COVID-19. CDR3s include the opening cysteine and the closing phenylalanine or tryptophan. The D gene is left open where the match is weak. Size values are once, few and many counts, or a class for expanded clones, and some rows have none.

j_call d_call v_call clone_size cdr3_aa cdr3_nt
TRBJ2-2 TRBD2 TRBV7-3 NA CASSISGSVSGELFF TGTGCCAGCAGCATTAGCGGGAGTGTTTCCGGGGAGCTGTTTTTT
TRBJ2-2 NA TRBV7-3 NA CASSLSSGGELFF TGTGCCAGCAGCTTGAGTTCAGGCGGGGAGCTGTTTTTT
TRBJ2-7 TRBD2 TRBV20-1 NA CSASGRGRARKAVAYEQYF TGCAGTGCTAGTGGTCGCGGGAGGGCCAGAAAAGCGGTAGCCTACGAGCAGTACTTC
TRBJ2-4 TRBD1 TRBV28 NA CASSSTYRGRGAKNIQYF TGTGCCAGCAGTTCCACCTACAGGGGGCGCGGTGCCAAAAACATTCAGTACTTC
TRBJ2-3 NA TRBV20-1 NA CSASLALQHDTQYF TGCAGTGCTAGTCTAGCGTTACAACACGATACGCAGTATTTT
TRBJ2-7 NA TRBV12-3/TRBV12-4 NA CASRSQGVYEQYF TGTGCCAGCAGATCACAGGGTGTTTACGAGCAGTACTTC
TRBJ1-3 NA TRBV27 NA CASSFPPFRQAEGNTIYF TGTGCCAGCAGTTTCCCACCTTTTCGACAGGCTGAGGGAAACACCATATATTTT
TRBJ2-7 TRBD2 TRBV3-1/TRBV3-2 NA CASSQAGGLRYF TGTGCCAGCAGCCAAGCCGGGGGGTTGCGGTACTTC
TRBJ2-5 TRBD2 TRBV4-3 NA CASSQAFSGGEETQYF TGCGCCAGCAGCCAAGCATTTTCTGGGGGGGAGGAGACCCAGTACTTC
TRBJ1-2 TRBD1 TRBV6-5 few CASSPPGQAYGYTF TGTGCCAGCAGCCCCCCGGGACAGGCCTATGGCTACACCTTC
TRBJ1-1 NA TRBV19 NA CASSQGKNTEAFF TGTGCCAGTTCCCAGGGTAAGAACACTGAAGCTTTCTTT
TRBJ1-6 NA TRBV6-5 NA CASSYSYSSYNSPLHF TGTGCCAGCAGTTACTCGTACAGCTCCTATAATTCACCCCTCCACTTT
TRBJ2-1 TRBD2 TRBV7-9 NA CASSLAPSGSNNEQFF TGTGCCAGCAGCTTAGCCCCTAGCGGGTCCAACAATGAGCAGTTCTTC
TRBJ1-6 TRBD1 TRBV2 many CASSSLGTAGSPLHF TGTGCCAGCAGCAGCCTCGGGACAGCAGGTTCACCCCTCCACTTT
TRBJ1-2 TRBD1 TRBV9 NA CASSVGDRNYGYTF TGTGCCAGCAGCGTGGGGGACAGAAACTATGGCTACACCTTC
TRBJ2-1 TRBD2 TRBV7-3 NA CASSLTPGGTSLYNEQFF TGTGCCAGCAGCTTAACGCCTGGTGGGACTAGTCTCTACAATGAGCAGTTCTTC
TRBJ2-2 TRBD2 TRBV27 NA CASSLLGGGINTGELFF TGTGCCAGCAGTTTACTTGGCGGGGGTATTAACACCGGGGAGCTGTTTTTT
TRBJ2-5 TRBD1 TRBV30 NA CAWDRGLLETQYF TGTGCCTGGGACAGGGGGCTTTTGGAGACCCAGTACTTC
TRBJ2-3 TRBD2 TRBV7-9 NA CASSRGDSGRTDTQYF TGTGCCAGCAGCCGAGGGGATAGCGGGAGAACAGATACGCAGTATTTT
TRBJ1-1 NA TRBV28 NA CASSLPGVMNTEAFF TGTGCCAGCAGTTTACCAGGGGTCATGAACACTGAAGCTTTCTTT
TRBJ2-3 TRBD2 TRBV6-5 few CASSNSGNGDTQYF TGTGCCAGCAGTAATAGCGGGAACGGGGATACGCAGTATTTT
TRBJ1-2 NA TRBV3-1/TRBV3-2 NA CASSFRDMYGYTF TGTGCCAGCAGCTTCCGGGACATGTATGGCTACACCTTC
TRBJ2-7 TRBD2 TRBV5-1 NA CASRMGLAGTYEQYF TGCGCCAGCAGGATGGGACTAGCGGGGACCTACGAGCAGTACTTC
TRBJ2-1 NA TRBV24-1 NA CATSNRQETYNEQFF TGTGCCACCAGCAACCGACAGGAAACCTACAATGAGCAGTTCTTC
TRBJ2-5 TRBD1 TRBV11-1 NA CASSSPRGLGTQYF TGTGCCAGCAGCTCTCCCAGGGGGCTCGGGACCCAGTACTTC
TRBJ2-7 NA TRBV20-1 NA CSAPSWAEQYF TGCAGTGCTCCGAGCTGGGCCGAGCAGTACTTC
TRBJ1-2 NA TRBV9 NA CASSVATGVSWGREVGYTF TGTGCCAGCAGCGTAGCTACGGGGGTTTCCTGGGGCAGGGAGGTTGGCTACACCTTC
TRBJ1-1 TRBD1 TRBV30 NA CAWSPGQGGTEAFF TGTGCCTGGAGCCCGGGACAGGGGGGCACTGAAGCTTTCTTT
TRBJ1-4 NA TRBV6-5 NA CASQYRENEKLFF TGTGCCAGCCAGTACAGGGAAAATGAAAAACTGTTTTTT
TRBJ2-2 TRBD2 TRBV3-1/TRBV3-2 NA CASSQVRSGRAPGELFF TGTGCCAGCAGCCAAGTGCGAAGCGGGAGGGCCCCCGGGGAGCTGTTTTTT
TRBJ1-1 NA TRBV11-2 NA CASSPQGVDTEAFF TGTGCCAGCAGCCCGCAGGGCGTGGACACTGAAGCTTTCTTT
TRBJ1-2 NA TRBV6-1 NA CASSEEQDSYYGYTF TGTGCCAGCAGTGAAGAACAGGACAGTTACTATGGCTACACCTTC
TRBJ1-2 TRBD1 TRBV7-2 NA CASSRQGVGSYTF TGTGCCAGCAGCCGCCAGGGGGTGGGGAGCTACACCTTC
TRBJ1-2 NA TRBV19 NA CASSFDSYGYTF TGTGCCAGTAGTTTCGACAGCTATGGCTACACCTTC
TRBJ2-5 NA TRBV7-9 NA CASSSRLEGSETQYF TGTGCCAGCAGCTCTCGACTAGAGGGTAGTGAGACCCAGTACTTC
TRBJ1-5 NA TRBV15 NA CATSRDWRRNSNQPQHF TGTGCCACCAGCAGAGACTGGCGGAGAAATAGCAATCAGCCCCAGCATTTT
TRBJ2-7 NA TRBV19 NA CASSISITGGAYEQYF TGTGCCAGTAGTATCTCTATCACCGGAGGGGCCTACGAGCAGTACTTC
TRBJ2-1 NA TRBV28 few CASSLNQGNYNEQFF TGTGCCAGCAGTTTAAACCAGGGGAATTACAATGAGCAGTTCTTC
TRBJ2-1 NA TRBV28 NA CASSLVFGGLGNEQFF TGTGCCAGCAGTTTAGTTTTCGGCGGGCTTGGGAATGAGCAGTTCTTC
TRBJ2-1 NA TRBV18 NA CASSPGGAGGNEQFF TGTGCCAGCTCACCTGGGGGCGCCGGCGGCAATGAGCAGTTCTTC
TRBJ2-3 NA TRBV3-1/TRBV3-2 NA CASSQDLNTQYF TGTGCCAGCAGCCAAGACTTAAATACGCAGTATTTT
TRBJ1-5 TRBD1 TRBV5-4 NA CASSPRGPGNQPQHF TGTGCCAGCAGCCCCAGGGGGCCCGGCAATCAGCCCCAGCATTTT
TRBJ2-1 NA TRBV1 NA CTSSPGTSGRVYNEQFF TGCACCAGCAGCCCGGGGACTAGCGGGAGGGTCTACAATGAGCAGTTCTTC
TRBJ2-3 NA TRBV11-1 NA CASSLGGSTDTQYF TGTGCCAGCAGCTTGGGCGGGAGCACAGATACGCAGTATTTT
TRBJ2-6 TRBD1 TRBV7-3 NA CASSQQGAISGANVLTF TGTGCCAGCAGCCAACAGGGGGCGATATCTGGGGCCAACGTCCTGACTTTC
TRBJ2-2 NA TRBV7-8 few CASSAVLILGTGELFF TGTGCCAGCAGCGCCGTACTGATCCTTGGCACCGGGGAGCTGTTTTTT
TRBJ2-5 NA TRBV29-1 NA CSGSIRETQYF TGCAGCGGCTCAATCCGGGAGACCCAGTACTTC
TRBJ1-5 NA TRBV30 NA CAWSVLASNQPQHF TGTGCCTGGAGTGTCTTGGCTAGCAATCAGCCCCAGCATTTT
TRBJ2-2 NA TRBV5-4 few CASSLVVGGWAGELFF TGTGCCAGCAGCTTGGTAGTGGGAGGTTGGGCCGGGGAGCTGTTTTTT